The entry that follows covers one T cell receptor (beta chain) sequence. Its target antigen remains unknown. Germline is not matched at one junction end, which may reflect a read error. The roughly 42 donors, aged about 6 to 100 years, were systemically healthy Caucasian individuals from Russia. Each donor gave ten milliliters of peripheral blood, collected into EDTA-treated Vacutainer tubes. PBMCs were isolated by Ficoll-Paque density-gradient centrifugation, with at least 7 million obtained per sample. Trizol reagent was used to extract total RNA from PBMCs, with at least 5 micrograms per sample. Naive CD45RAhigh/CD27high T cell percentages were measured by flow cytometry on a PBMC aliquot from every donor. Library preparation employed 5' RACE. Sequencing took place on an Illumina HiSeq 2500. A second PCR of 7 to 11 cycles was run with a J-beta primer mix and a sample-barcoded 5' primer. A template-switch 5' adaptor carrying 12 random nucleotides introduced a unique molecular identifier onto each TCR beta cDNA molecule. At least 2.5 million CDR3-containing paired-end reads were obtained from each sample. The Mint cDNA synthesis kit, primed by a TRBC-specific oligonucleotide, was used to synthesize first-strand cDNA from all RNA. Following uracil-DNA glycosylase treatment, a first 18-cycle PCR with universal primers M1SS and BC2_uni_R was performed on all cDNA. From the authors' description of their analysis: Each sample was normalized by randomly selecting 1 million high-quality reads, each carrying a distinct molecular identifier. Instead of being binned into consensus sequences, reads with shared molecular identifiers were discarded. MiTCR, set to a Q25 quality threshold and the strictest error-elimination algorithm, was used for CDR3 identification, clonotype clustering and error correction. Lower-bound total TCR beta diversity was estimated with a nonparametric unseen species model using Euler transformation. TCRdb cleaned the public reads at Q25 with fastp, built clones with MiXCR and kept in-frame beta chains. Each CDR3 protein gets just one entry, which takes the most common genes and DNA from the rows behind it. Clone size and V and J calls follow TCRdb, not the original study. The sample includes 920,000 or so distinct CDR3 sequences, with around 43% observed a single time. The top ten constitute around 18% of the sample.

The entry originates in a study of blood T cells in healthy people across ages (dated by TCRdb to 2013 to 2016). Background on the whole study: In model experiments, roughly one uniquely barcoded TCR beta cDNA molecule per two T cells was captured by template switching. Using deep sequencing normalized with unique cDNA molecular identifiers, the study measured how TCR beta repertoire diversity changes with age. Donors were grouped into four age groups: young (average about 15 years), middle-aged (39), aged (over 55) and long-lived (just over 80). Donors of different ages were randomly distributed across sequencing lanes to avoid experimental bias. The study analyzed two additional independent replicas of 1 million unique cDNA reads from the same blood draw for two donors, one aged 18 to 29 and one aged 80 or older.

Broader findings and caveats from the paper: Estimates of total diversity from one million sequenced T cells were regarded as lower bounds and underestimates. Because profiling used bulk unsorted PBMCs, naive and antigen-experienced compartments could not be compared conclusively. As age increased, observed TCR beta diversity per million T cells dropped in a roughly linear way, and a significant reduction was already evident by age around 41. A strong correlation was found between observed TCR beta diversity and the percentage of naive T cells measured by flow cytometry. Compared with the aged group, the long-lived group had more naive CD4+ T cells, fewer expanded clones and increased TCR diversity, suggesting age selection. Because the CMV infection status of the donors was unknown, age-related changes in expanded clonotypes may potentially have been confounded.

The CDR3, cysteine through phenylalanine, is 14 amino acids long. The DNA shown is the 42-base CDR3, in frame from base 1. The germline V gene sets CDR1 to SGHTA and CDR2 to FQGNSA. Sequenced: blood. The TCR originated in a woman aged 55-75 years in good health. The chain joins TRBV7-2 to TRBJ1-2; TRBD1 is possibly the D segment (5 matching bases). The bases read TGTGCCAACAGCTTATTCCGGGACGGCTATGGCTACACCTTC. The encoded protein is CANSLFRDGYGYTF. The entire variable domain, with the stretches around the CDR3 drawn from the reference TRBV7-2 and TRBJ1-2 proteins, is GAGVSQSPSNKVTEKGKDVELRCDPISGHTALYWYRQSLGQGLEFLIYFQGNSAPDKSGLPSDRFSAERTGGSVSTLTIQRTQQEDSAVYLCANSLFRDGYGYTFGSGTRLTVV.